This is a list of T cell receptor beta chains from one sample in a study of cytomegalovirus exposure and HLA in healthy donors. The repertoire was sequenced with immunoSEQ multiplex PCR; TCRdb's copy has only in-frame clones and lacks some. The clone table shows about 130,000 clones, with the ten largest holding about 2.2%. Sequencing input: PBMCs. These receptors were collected from a man aged 40-50 years in good health and CMV-seronegative. CDR3s include the opening cysteine and the closing phenylalanine or tryptophan. Fields, in order: V gene, J gene, D gene, CDR3 protein, CDR3 DNA. A D gene is named only where the DNA matches it firmly.

V: TRBV28
J: TRBJ2-7
D: TRBD2
CDR3: CASSHGGAGGPYEQYF
DNA: TGTGCCAGCAGCCACGGGGGGGCGGGAGGGCCCTACGAGCAGTACTTC

V: TRBV5-1
J: TRBJ2-2
D: -
CDR3: CASSFGGGTGELFF
DNA: TGCGCCAGCAGCTTCGGAGGAGGGACCGGGGAGCTGTTTTTT

V: TRBV28
J: TRBJ1-5
D: -
CDR3: CASSLAGPQPQHF
DNA: TGTGCCAGCAGTTTAGCGGGGCCTCAGCCCCAGCATTTT

V: TRBV5-1
J: TRBJ2-7
D: TRBD1
CDR3: CASSLGDRVEQYF
DNA: TGCGCCAGCAGCTTGGGGGACAGGGTCGAGCAGTACTTC

V: TRBV9
J: TRBJ2-7
D: TRBD2
CDR3: CASSADPGLASDEQYF
DNA: TGTGCCAGCAGCGCCGATCCGGGACTAGCGTCCGACGAGCAGTACTTC

V: TRBV28
J: TRBJ2-7
D: -
CDR3: CASRLAGLGYEQYF
DNA: TGTGCCAGCAGATTAGCCGGACTTGGGTACGAGCAGTACTTC

V: TRBV4-2
J: TRBJ1-1
D: TRBD1
CDR3: CASRLDRERYEAFF
DNA: TGTGCCAGCAGGCTAGACAGGGAGCGGTATGAAGCTTTCTTT

V: TRBV7-2
J: TRBJ1-3
D: -
CDR3: CASSLSGITIYF
DNA: TGTGCCAGCAGCTTATCGGGAATCACCATATATTTT

V: TRBV6-5
J: TRBJ2-1
D: -
CDR3: CASSSPRDYNEQFF
DNA: TGTGCCAGCAGTTCCCCCCGCGACTACAATGAGCAGTTCTTC

V: TRBV5-4
J: TRBJ2-7
D: TRBD1
CDR3: CASSLPSRQGYEQYF
DNA: TGTGCCAGCAGCTTACCTTCGAGACAGGGGTACGAGCAGTACTTC

V: TRBV7-9
J: TRBJ1-2
D: -
CDR3: CASSLAVLAGGYTF
DNA: TGTGCCAGCAGCTTAGCCGTACTCGCAGGTGGCTACACCTTC

V: TRBV9
J: TRBJ2-7
D: -
CDR3: CASSPSPGLSYEQYF
DNA: TGTGCCAGCAGCCCTAGCCCCGGGCTCTCCTACGAGCAGTACTTC

V: TRBV28
J: TRBJ2-7
D: TRBD2
CDR3: CASSPWTSGTHEQYF
DNA: TGTGCCAGCAGTCCCTGGACTAGCGGGACCCACGAGCAGTACTTC

V: TRBV6-6
J: TRBJ2-2
D: TRBD1
CDR3: CASSDRGKSGELFF
DNA: TGTGCCAGCAGCGACAGGGGCAAAAGTGGTGAGCTGTTTTTT

V: TRBV10-3
J: TRBJ1-5
D: -
CDR3: CAIRSQFEGPQHF
DNA: TGTGCCATCAGATCCCAGTTCGAGGGGCCCCAGCATTTT